The clone carrying this T cell receptor (beta chain) was counted at least ten times. Regarding time point: newly diagnosed GD, antithyroid drugs for less than 3 months. RNA isolated from PBMCs was used to make the TCR library. The authors drew patients from an endocrinology department in Xi'an, China. The data originate from a study of regulatory T cells in long-lasting Graves disease. Assembly of TCR beta libraries relied on iRepertoire HTBI primers together with Arm-PCR of CDR3 regions. A single record per CDR3 protein comes from TCRdb applying MiXCR to the multiplex PCR reads. The table includes fewer than 500,000 distinct CDR3 sequences, roughly 15% detected once. This CDR3 is built from 16 residues. V lost 5 bases and J lost 0, with 14 bases in between. The sample also formed part of further work on T cells in Graves' hyperthyroidism and ophthalmopathy.

The source of this sequence is a man aged 35-49 years with Graves disease. The sequenced sample was peripheral blood mononuclear cells (PBMCs), obtained at new diagnosis, from a patient treated with antithyroid drugs. This chain links TRBV12-3 or TRBV12-4 with TRBJ2-4; tentatively, D is TRBD1 (5 bases). The CDR3 loop reads CASSQPSDRAKNIQYF. In DNA form, the CDR3 reads TGTGCCAGCAGTCAACCGAGCGACAGAGCCAAAAACATTCAGTACTTC.